The 22 T cell receptor beta chains listed next were all sequenced from one sample in a study of blood T cell repertoires in COVID-19. The protocol was immunoSEQ multiplex PCR, while the TCRdb copy is restricted to in-frame clones and leaves out a portion. Of about 400,000 clones in the sample, roughly 86% were seen once. Sequencing was done on a sample of PBMCs or T cells enriched from blood (not recorded which). These receptors were collected from a woman aged 40 to 50 with acute COVID-19.

In this sample, this clone turned up a few times. The chain links TRBV27 to TRBJ2-1; D is unclear. There are 14 residues in the CDR3. The V end was cut by 3 bases, the J end by 6 bases, with 12 bases between. The germline V gene has CDR1 MNHEY and CDR2 SMNVEV (reference sequence). The CDR3 DNA follows: TGTGCCAGCAGTTTTTCAGGAAAGGTCAATGAGCAGTTCTTC. Amino acid sequence: CASSFSGKVNEQFF.

The chain recombines TRBV3-1 (or the pseudogene TRBV3-2) with TRBJ2-3, with 11 bases aligning to TRBD2. Germline V gene lookup returns CDR1 LGHDT and CDR2 YNNKEL (reference sequence). The CDR3 has 17 amino acids. V shed 4 bases and J 0 bases; nucleotides not matched to a gene: 6. CDR3 bases: TGTGCCAGCAGCCGAAAACTAGCGGGGGCTAGCACAGATACGCAGTATTTT. This codes for CASSRKLAGASTDTQYF.

This rearrangement joins TRBV10-2 to TRBJ1-5; 10 nucleotides align to TRBD1. CDR1 is WSHSY, CDR2 SAAADI, per germline. J was trimmed by 2 bases and V by 3 bases; bases with no gene match: 13. The CDR3 is 19 amino acids. CDR3 in amino acids: CASSDGPGTGARGNQPQHF. The CDR3 nucleotides are TGCGCCAGCAGTGATGGACCGGGGACAGGGGCGAGGGGCAATCAGCCCCAGCATTTT.

The chain links TRBV3-1 (or the pseudogene TRBV3-2) to TRBJ2-2, with 9 bases lining up with TRBD2. The CDR3 spans 16 residues. The V segment lost 4 bases and the J segment 5 bases; nucleotides outside the gene matches: 8. Germline CDR1 LGHDT, CDR2 YNNKEL (reference sequence). CDR3: CASSRMASGGTGELFF. DNA of the CDR3: TGTGCCAGCAGCCGGATGGCCAGCGGGGGGACCGGGGAGCTGTTTTTT.

This chain connects TRBV11-2 to TRBJ1-2; 7 nucleotides align to TRBD1. Germline lookup yields CDR1 SGHAT and CDR2 FQNNGV. Trimming took 1 base from V and 7 from J; bases not matched to a gene: 3. This CDR3 comprises 13 residues. The CDR3 DNA is TGTGCCAGCAGCTTAGGAGGGGGCCTTGGCTACACCTTC. Amino acids: CASSLGGGLGYTF.

The CDR3 reads CASSSPGLDYEQYF. The CDR3 DNA sequence: TGTGCCAGCAGCTCCCCGGGACTAGACTACGAGCAGTACTTC. The chain is built from TRBV5-4 and TRBJ2-7; TRBD2 matches 8 bases. With 3 bases clipped from V and 3 bases from J, the junction kept 5 bases outside the gene matches. Germline V gene lookup returns CDR1 SGHNT and CDR2 YYREEE (reference sequence). The CDR3 contains 14 residues.

The J gene is TRBJ2-5, the V gene TRBV7-2; D ambiguous. V was cut by 3 bases and J by 1 base, with 9 bases left in between. Germline V gene data show CDR1 as SGHTA and CDR2 as FQGNSA. The CDR3 totals 14 residues. The CDR3 is CASSFRAIQETQYF. The CDR3 DNA sequence: TGTGCCAGCAGCTTTCGAGCGATCCAAGAGACCCAGTACTTC.

The chain has TRBV10-2 and TRBJ1-1; no reliable D call. The germline V gene encodes CDR1 WSHSY and CDR2 SAAADI. The V and J ends lost 2 bases and 0 bases respectively, with 10 bases between them. The length of the CDR3 is 15 residues. CDR3 DNA: TGCGCCAGCAGTGAGCAACGCAGAATGAACACTGAAGCTTTCTTT. Its protein is CASSEQRRMNTEAFF.

The J gene is TRBJ1-2, the V gene TRBV15; D is uncertain. CDR3 length equals 15 residues. V was shortened by 0 bases and J by 3 bases, with 11 bases between the two germline ends. Germline assignment: CDR1 LNHNV and CDR2 YYDKDF (reference sequence). As DNA, the CDR3 is TGTGCCACCAGCAGAGATCGCCCAGTCCACTATGGCTACACCTTC. This sequence encodes CATSRDRPVHYGYTF.

This chain connects TRBV13 to TRBJ1-1; D gene uncertain. The CDR3 sequence is 12 residues long. Germline CDR1 is PRHDT and CDR2 is FYEKMQ (reference sequence). V dropped 5 bases and J dropped 6 bases, with 10 bases sitting between them. For the CDR3, the DNA is TGTGCCAGCAGCCAGTTAAGTGCTGAAGCTTTCTTT. It translates to CASSQLSAEAFF.

The chain has TRBV19 and TRBJ2-2; TRBD2 matches 7 bases. The J segment lost 7 bases and the V segment lost 1 base, leaving 6 bases of the junction unmatched. The CDR3 contains 15 residues. CDR1 and CDR2 (germline): LNHDA, SQIVND (reference sequence). CDR3 DNA: TGTGCCAGTAGTATAGGATGGGGAGGGATCGGGGAGCTGTTTTTT. This gives the protein CASSIGWGGIGELFF.

The gene calls are TRBV5-5 and TRBJ1-6; 8 nucleotides match TRBD1. The CDR3 runs 15 residues. Germline CDR1 is SGHKS and CDR2 is YYEKEE (reference sequence). V shed 2 bases and J 8 bases; nucleotides not matched to a gene: 6. The CDR3 DNA is TGTGCCAGCAGCTTACTTACAGGGGGGTATTCACCCCTCCACTTT. The encoded protein is CASSLLTGGYSPLHF.

V is TRBV5-6 and J is TRBJ1-3; D is perhaps TRBD1 (5 bases). V lost 4 bases, J lost 10 bases, and 12 bases lay in between. Germline loops: CDR1 SGHDT, CDR2 YYEEEE. The CDR3 extends over 12 amino acids. CDR3 loop: CASSVMGGTIYF. CDR3 nucleotide sequence: TGTGCCAGCAGCGTTATGGGGGGTACCATATATTTT.

The V and J genes are TRBV30 and TRBJ2-2; 8 bases map to TRBD1. Trimming cost V 3 bases and J 6 bases; bases outside gene matches: 9. The CDR3 length is 15 residues. Looked up from germline, CDR1 is GTSNPN and CDR2 is SVGIG (reference sequence). CDR3: CAWRAGQGAAGELFF. The CDR3 nucleotides are TGTGCCTGGAGGGCTGGGCAGGGGGCCGCCGGGGAGCTGTTTTTT.

The gene calls are TRBV5-4 and TRBJ2-1; maybe TRBD1 (5 bases). Between the trimmed V and J ends, which lost 1 base and 9 bases, there was a span of 11 bases. This CDR3 has 13 amino acids. Germline V gene sequence: CDR1 SGHNT, CDR2 YYREEE (reference sequence). The CDR3 sequence is CASSLSGLREQFF. CDR3 sequence (DNA): TGTGCCAGCAGCTTGTCAGGGTTGCGTGAGCAGTTCTTC.

The chain links TRBV5-4 to TRBJ2-3; 12 positions match TRBD2. With 4 bases clipped from V and 4 bases from J, the junction kept 7 bases outside the gene matches. The CDR3 is 16 residues long. Germline-derived CDR1 and CDR2 are SGHNT and YYREEE (reference sequence). CDR3 sequence (DNA): TGTGCCAGCAGCCCCTCTAGCGGGGGGGCGGCAGATACGCAGTATTTT. It translates to CASSPSSGGAADTQYF.

The chain couples TRBV25-1 to TRBJ1-2; 8 positions agree with TRBD1. From germline, CDR1 is MGHDK and CDR2 SYGVNS. There are 15 residues in the CDR3. Trimming at V came to 2 bases and at J to 5 bases, leaving 7 bases not matched to a gene. CDR3 coding DNA: TGTGCCAGCAGTGAACCGGGACAGGTCTTTTATGGCTACACCTTC. Its protein is CASSEPGQVFYGYTF.

This clone was counted a few times. The DNA is left out, because the CDR3 cannot be placed on it with certainty; the CDR3 is given as TCRdb lists it. This CDR3 reads CASSSPSMSVQYF. This sequence joins TRBV5-1 and TRBJ2-7; the table gives TRBD2 as D, unverified against the DNA. Germline V CDR1 and CDR2: SGHRS, YFSETQ. The length of the CDR3 is 13 amino acids, counting both ends.

The chain recombines TRBV7-9 with TRBJ1-2; 8 bases fit TRBD1. CDR1 and CDR2 (germline): SEHNR, FQNEAQ (reference sequence). Trimming at V came to 3 bases and at J to 3 bases, leaving 3 bases not matched to a gene. The CDR3 is made up of 14 amino acids. The CDR3 here is CASSFGDRYYGYTF. CDR3 in DNA: TGTGCCAGCAGCTTCGGGGACAGGTACTATGGCTACACCTTC.

Notes on this clone: At the DNA level, this CDR3 is encoded by other sequences in the same sample as well. The rearrangement joins TRBV9 to TRBJ2-3, with D tentatively TRBD1 (6 bases). The CDR3 spans 15 residues. Per the germline V gene, CDR1 is SGDLS and CDR2 is YYNGEE. Deletions cut 0 bases from V and 1 base from J, with 9 bases between. DNA of the CDR3: TGTGCCAGCAGCGTAGGAGGGGGTGGCACAGATACGCAGTATTTT. Translating gives CASSVGGGGTDTQYF.

The chain has TRBV11-2 and TRBJ1-2, with 10 bases that match TRBD1. This CDR3 spans 15 amino acids. Germline CDR1 SGHAT, CDR2 FQNNGV. The V gene end was trimmed by 0 bases and the J gene end by 7 bases; junction bases not matched to a gene: 5. The CDR3 DNA reads as TGTGCCAGCAGCTTAGATCGGACAGGGGGTCGTGGCTACACCTTC. Amino acid sequence: CASSLDRTGGRGYTF.

The chain carries TRBV5-5 and TRBJ1-4; D is uncertain. Germline assignment: CDR1 SGHKS and CDR2 YYEKEE (reference sequence). CDR3 length: 14 residues. Deletions cut 0 bases from V and 7 bases from J, with 10 bases between. CDR3 DNA: TGTGCCAGCAGCTTGGGGACTCTGGGTGAAAAACTGTTTTTT. Amino acids: CASSLGTLGEKLFF.